This T cell receptor beta chain was sequenced during a study of blood T cell repertoires in COVID-19. For the study at large: Material from acute and convalescent COVID-19 was sourced from the United States, Italy and Spain. Sources were T cells, B-cell-depleted T cells, or PBMCs; the material itself was cDNA or gDNA.

The table came from immunoSEQ multiplex PCR; TCRdb's copy has only in-frame clones and leaves some out. The sample lists 30,000 to 45,000 clones, nearly 90% occurring once. The CDR3 has 16 residues. CDR1 is LNHDA and CDR2 is SQIVND in the germline V gene (reference sequence). V was pared by 5 bases and J by 2 bases, with 17 bases between. Sample: peripheral blood. The receptor was derived from a man aged 55 to 69 with active COVID-19. The chain couples TRBV19 to TRBJ2-3, with D unresolved. The CDR3: CASSVFSQSNTDTQYF. The CDR3, as DNA: TGTGCCAGTAGTGTTTTTTCGCAGTCGAACACAGATACGCAGTATTTT.